The clone carrying this TCR beta chain occurred a few times. What it recognizes is unknown. Together with a sample-barcoded 5' primer, a J-beta primer mix was included in a second PCR lasting about 7 to 12 cycles. Researchers report that each sample yielded at least 2.5 million CDR3-containing paired-end reads. MiXCR, run by TCRdb on the 5' RACE reads, gives a single entry per CDR3 protein. The top ten hold 20% to 25% of the sample, which has about 800,000 distinct CDR3 sequences, over 45% seen once. This entry belongs to a study of blood T cells in healthy people across ages. Study-wide points: Naive CD4+ cells and diversity were both higher in long-lived donors than in aged donors.

This CDR3 comprises 14 residues. Trimming cost V 4 bases and J 2 bases, with 12 bases left between them. The chain recombines TRBV12-3 or TRBV12-4 with TRBJ2-7; D not resolved. The receptor's source is a man aged 25 to 45 in good health. Input material: blood. The CDR3 here is CASSSVGMTYEQYF. CDR3 in DNA: TGTGCCAGCAGTTCTGTTGGAATGACCTACGAGCAGTACTTC.